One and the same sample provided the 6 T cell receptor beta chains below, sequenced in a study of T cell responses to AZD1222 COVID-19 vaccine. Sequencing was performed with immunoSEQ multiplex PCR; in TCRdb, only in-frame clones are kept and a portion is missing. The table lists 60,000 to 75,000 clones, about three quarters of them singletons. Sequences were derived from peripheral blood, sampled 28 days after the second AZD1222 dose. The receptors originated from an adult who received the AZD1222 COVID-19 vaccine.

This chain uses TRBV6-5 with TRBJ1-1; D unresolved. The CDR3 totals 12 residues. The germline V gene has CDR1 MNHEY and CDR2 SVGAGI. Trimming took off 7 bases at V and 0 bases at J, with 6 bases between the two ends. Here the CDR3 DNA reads TGTGCCAGCAAAGGAGTGAACACTGAAGCTTTCTTT. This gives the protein CASKGVNTEAFF.

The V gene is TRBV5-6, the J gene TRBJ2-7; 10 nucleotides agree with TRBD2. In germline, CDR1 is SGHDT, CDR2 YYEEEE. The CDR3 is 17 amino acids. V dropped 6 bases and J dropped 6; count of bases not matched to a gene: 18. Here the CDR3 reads CASTTSSSSGGPLEQYF. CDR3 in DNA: TGTGCCAGCACCACGTCGTCCAGTAGCGGGGGGCCCCTCGAGCAGTACTTC.

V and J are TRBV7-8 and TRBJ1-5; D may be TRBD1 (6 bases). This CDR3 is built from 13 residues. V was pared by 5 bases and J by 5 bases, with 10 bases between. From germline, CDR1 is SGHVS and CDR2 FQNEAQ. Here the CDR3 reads CASSSRGYQPQHF. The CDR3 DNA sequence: TGTGCCAGCAGCAGCAGGGGTTATCAGCCCCAGCATTTT.

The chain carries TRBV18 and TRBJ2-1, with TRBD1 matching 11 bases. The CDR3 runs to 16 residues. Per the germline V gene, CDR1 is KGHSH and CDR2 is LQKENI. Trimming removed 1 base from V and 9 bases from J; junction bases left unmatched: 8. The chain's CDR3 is CASSPRLGQGASEQFF. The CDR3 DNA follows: TGTGCCAGCTCACCACGACTAGGACAGGGGGCGAGTGAGCAGTTCTTC.

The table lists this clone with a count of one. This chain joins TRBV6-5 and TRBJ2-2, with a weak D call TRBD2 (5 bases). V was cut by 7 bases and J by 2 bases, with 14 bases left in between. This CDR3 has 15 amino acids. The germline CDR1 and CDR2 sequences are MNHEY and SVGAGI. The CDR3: CASTPSGVNTGELFF. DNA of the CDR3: TGTGCCAGCACCCCAAGCGGAGTAAACACCGGGGAGCTGTTTTTT.

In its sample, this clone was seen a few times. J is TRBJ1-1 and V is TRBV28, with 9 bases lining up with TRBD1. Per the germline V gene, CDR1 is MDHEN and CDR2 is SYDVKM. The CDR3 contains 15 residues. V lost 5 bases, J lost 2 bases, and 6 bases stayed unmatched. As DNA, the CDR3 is TGTGCCAGCAGTGGGCCGGGACAGGGAAACACTGAAGCTTTCTTT. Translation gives CASSGPGQGNTEAFF.